This TCR beta chain was retrieved from a study of shared clonotypes between healthy human individuals. TCRdb's table, derived via immunoSEQ multiplex PCR, lists solely in-frame clones and lacks some. The table lists about 1.1 million clones, 70% to 85% of them singletons. CDR3 length equals 15 residues. V lost 0 bases to trimming and J lost 7 bases, with 15 bases between them. CDR1 is SGHRS, CDR2 YFSETQ, per germline. The TCR was taken from a man between 18 and 35 years old in good health. Some clones in this sample may be carry-over from other donors' samples. The chain combines TRBV5-1 with TRBJ2-3, with TRBD2 as a possible D gene (6 bases). The specimen was memory CD4+ T cells from PBMCs. Subset described: CD45RA-negative fraction. The CDR3 coding sequence is TGCGCCAGCAGCTTGGCCACTGCGGGAAGATATACGCAGTATTTT. It is translated as CASSLATAGRYTQYF.